The following is a T cell receptor (beta chain) sequence with its context. In this sample, this clonotype turned up a few times. Its antigen has not been determined. No qualities accompany the bases; no much larger clone lies one base away. This sample stems from a study of T-cell reconstitution after alpha-beta-depleted transplantation in children (dated by TCRdb to about 2016). Turning to the overall study: T-cell immune reconstitution after TCRalphabeta/CD19-depleted allogeneic hematopoietic cell transplantation in children was quantitatively tracked in the study by means of TCR repertoire profiling.

Overall results and qualifications from the work: In some patients, the high TCRbeta diversity seen at day 60 was put down to recipient T cells and intrathymic progenitors that had survived conditioning. Over subsequent months, a decline in hyperexpanded clone frequencies was noted, and after one year, T-cell counts and TCRbeta diversity were mostly ascribed to newly produced T cells. About two months after transplant, the apparently early recovery of alphabetaT-cell counts reportedly depended on just several hundred clones that had expanded rapidly and came from non-depleted graft cells.

Library preparation used PCR. Sequencing instrument: Illumina HiSeq 2500. Molecular barcoding was employed in the preparation of TCR libraries, with unique molecular identifiers being used to normalize TCRbeta repertoire quantification. Starting from the raw public reads, TCRdb applied fastp trimming at Q25, assembled clones with MiXCR and retained in-frame beta chains. Rows matching on CDR3 protein sequence are summarized as one entry with the most common DNA and genes. The sample data list 450,000 to 700,000 distinct CDR3 sequences, and approximately 30% of these were observed just once. The leading ten clones occupy about 35% of the sample. Read against the paper, the sample's treatment or condition label means: allogeneic hematopoietic cell transplantation with graft depleted of TCRalphabeta T cells and CD19 B cells. TCRalphabeta/CD19-depleted allogeneic hematopoietic cell grafts were given to the transplant recipients, all of whom were children.

Looking up the germline V gene (reference sequence) yields CDR1 DFQATT and CDR2 SNEGSKA. From cysteine to phenylalanine, the CDR3 is 14 amino acids long. Only the CDR3 portion is preserved as DNA: 42 bases, with reading frame beginning at the first base. The rearranged segments are TRBV20-1 and TRBJ2-3; TRBD1 might be the D gene, on 6 matching bases. Source: PBMCs, taken before TCRalphabeta/CD19-depleted stem cell transplant. The TCR comes from a boy younger than two with Wiskott-Aldrich syndrome, due to receive a stem cell transplant. The DNA sequence reads TGCAGGGGGATCCGGGACACGAGCACAGATACGCAGTATTTT. Its protein is CRGIRDTSTDTQYF.